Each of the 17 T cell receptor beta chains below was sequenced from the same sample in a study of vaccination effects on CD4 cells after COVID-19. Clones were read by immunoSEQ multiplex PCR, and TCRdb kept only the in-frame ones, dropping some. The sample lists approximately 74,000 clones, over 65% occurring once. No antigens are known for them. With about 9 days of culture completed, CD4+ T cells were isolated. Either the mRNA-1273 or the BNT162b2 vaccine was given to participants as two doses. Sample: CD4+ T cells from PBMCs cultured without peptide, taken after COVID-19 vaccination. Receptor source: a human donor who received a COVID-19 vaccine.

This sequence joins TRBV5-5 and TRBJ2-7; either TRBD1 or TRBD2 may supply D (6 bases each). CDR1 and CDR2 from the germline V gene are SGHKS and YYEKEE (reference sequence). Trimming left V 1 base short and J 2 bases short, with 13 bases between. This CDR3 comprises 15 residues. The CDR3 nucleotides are TGTGCCAGCAGCTTGATCGGGGGCAGAGCCTACGAGCAGTACGTC. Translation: CASSLIGGRAYEQYV.

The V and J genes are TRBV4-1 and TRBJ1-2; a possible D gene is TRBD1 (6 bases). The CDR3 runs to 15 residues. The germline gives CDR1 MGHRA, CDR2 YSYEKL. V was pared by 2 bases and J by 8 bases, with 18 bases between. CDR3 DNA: TGCGCCAGCAGCCAACGTCAAGGGGGTCGTGCGGGCTACACCTTC. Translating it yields CASSQRQGGRAGYTF.

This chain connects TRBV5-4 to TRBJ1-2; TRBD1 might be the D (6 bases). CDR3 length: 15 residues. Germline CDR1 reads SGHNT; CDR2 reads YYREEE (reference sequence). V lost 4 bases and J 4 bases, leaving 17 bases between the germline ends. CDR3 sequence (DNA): TGTGCCAGCAGCCTGACAGGCAAAGGGGTCTATGGCTACACCTTC. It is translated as CASSLTGKGVYGYTF.

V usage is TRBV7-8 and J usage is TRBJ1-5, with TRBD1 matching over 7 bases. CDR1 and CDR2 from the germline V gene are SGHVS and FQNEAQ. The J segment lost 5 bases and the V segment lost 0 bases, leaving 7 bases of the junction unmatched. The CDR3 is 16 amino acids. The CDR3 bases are TGTGCCAGCAGCTTAGCTCGGACAGGAGTTTATCAGCCCCAGCATTTT. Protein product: CASSLARTGVYQPQHF.

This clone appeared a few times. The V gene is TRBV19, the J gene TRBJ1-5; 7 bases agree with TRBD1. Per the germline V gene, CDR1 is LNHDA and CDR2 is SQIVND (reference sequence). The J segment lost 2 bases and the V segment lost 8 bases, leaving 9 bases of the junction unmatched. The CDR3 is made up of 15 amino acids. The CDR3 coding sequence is TGTGCCAGTCACAGGGGATCCGTGGGCAATCAGCCCCAGCATTTT. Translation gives CASHRGSVGNQPQHF.

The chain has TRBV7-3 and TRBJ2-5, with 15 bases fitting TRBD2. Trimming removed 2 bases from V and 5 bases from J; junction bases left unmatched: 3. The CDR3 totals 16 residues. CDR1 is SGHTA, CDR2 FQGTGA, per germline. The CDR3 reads CASSLGLAGGEETQYF. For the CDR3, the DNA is TGTGCCAGCAGCTTAGGACTAGCGGGGGGGGAGGAGACCCAGTACTTC.

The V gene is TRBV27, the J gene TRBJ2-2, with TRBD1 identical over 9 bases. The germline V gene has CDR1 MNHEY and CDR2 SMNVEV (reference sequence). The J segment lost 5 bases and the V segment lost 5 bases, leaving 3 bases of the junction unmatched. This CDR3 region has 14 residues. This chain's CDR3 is CASSADRGTGELFF. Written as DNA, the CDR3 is TGTGCCAGCAGTGCAGACAGGGGGACCGGGGAGCTGTTTTTT.

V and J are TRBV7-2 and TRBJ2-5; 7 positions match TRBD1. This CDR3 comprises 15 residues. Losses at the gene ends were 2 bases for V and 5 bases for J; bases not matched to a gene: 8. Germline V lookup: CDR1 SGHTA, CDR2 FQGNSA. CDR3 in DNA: TGTGCCAGCAGCTTAAGCACAGGGGTCGTGGAGACCCAGTACTTC. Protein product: CASSLSTGVVETQYF.

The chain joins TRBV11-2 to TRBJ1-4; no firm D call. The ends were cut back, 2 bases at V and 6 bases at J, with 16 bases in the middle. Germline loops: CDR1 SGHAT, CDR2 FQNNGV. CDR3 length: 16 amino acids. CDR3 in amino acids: CASSLYVVRSYEKLFF. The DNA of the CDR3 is TGTGCCAGCAGCTTATATGTTGTCAGGTCCTATGAAAAACTGTTTTTT.

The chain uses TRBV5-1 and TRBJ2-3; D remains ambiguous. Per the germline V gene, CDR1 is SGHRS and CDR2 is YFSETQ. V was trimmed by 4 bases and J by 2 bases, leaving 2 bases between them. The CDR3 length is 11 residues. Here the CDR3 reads CASSNTDTQYF. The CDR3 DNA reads TGCGCCAGCAGCAACACAGATACGCAGTATTTT.

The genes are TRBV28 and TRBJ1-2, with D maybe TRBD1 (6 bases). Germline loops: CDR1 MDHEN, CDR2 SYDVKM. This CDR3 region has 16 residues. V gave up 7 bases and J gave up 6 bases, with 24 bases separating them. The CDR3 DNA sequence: TGTGCCAGCACCCTCTCCCCCGACAGGAGCGGGAATGGCTACACCTTC. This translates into CASTLSPDRSGNGYTF.

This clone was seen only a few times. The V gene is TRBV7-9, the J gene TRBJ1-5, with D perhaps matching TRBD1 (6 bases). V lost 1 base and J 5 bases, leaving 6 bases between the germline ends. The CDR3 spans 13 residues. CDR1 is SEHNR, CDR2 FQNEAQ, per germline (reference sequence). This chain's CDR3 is CASSLEGDQPQHF. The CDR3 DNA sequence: TGTGCCAGCAGCTTAGAGGGGGATCAGCCCCAGCATTTT.

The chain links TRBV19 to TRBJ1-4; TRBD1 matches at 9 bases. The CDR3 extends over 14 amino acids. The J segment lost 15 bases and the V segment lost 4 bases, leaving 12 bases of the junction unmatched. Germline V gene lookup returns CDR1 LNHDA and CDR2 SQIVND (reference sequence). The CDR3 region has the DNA TGTGCCAGTAGTACACAACAAGGACAGGGGACTTTGTTTTTT. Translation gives CASSTQQGQGTLFF. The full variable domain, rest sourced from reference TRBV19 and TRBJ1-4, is DGGITQSPKYLFRKEGQNVTLSCEQNLNHDAMYWYRQDPGQGLRLIYYSQIVNDFQKGDIAEGYSVSREKKESFPLTVTSAQKNPTAFYLCASSTQQGQGTLFFGSGTQLSVL.

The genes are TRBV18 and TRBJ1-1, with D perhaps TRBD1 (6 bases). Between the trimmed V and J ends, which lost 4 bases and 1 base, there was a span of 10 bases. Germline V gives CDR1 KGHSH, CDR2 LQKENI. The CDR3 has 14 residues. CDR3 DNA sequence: TGTGCCAGCTCACTGGGACAAGGGAACACTGAAGCTTTCTTT. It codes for CASSLGQGNTEAFF.

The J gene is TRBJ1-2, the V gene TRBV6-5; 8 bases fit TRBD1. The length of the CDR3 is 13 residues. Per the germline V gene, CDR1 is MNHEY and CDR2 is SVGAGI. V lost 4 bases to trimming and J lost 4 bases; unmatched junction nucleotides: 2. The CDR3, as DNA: TGTGCCAGCAGTTCCAGGGGGCCCTATGGCTACACCTTC. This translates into CASSSRGPYGYTF.

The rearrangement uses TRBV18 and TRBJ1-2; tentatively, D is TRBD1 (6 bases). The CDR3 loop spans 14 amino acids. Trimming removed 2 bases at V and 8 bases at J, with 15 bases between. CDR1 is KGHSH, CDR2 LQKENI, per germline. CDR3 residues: CASSPSDSPGGYTF. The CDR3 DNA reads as TGTGCCAGCTCACCATCGGACAGCCCGGGGGGCTACACCTTC. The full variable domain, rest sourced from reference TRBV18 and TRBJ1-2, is NAGVMQNPRHLVRRRGQEARLRCSPMKGHSHVYWYRQLPEEGLKFMVYLQKENIIDESGMPKERFSAEFPKEGPSILRIQQVVRGDSAAYFCASSPSDSPGGYTFGSGTRLTVV.

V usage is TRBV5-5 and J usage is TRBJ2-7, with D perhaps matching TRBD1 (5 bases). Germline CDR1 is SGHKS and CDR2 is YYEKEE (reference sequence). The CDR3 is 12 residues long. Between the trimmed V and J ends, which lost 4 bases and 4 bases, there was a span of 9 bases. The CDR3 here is CASSGQGYEQYV. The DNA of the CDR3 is TGTGCCAGCAGCGGGCAGGGATACGAGCAGTACGTC.